This entry lists 3 T cell receptor beta chains sequenced from one sample in a study of T-cell reconstitution after alpha-beta-depleted transplantation in children. The TCRbeta library incorporated unique molecular identifiers. TCRdb recomputed calls from the PCR reads with MiXCR, one row per CDR3 protein. Of 450,000 to 600,000 distinct CDR3 sequences in the sample, about 17% are singletons; the top ten hold 2.5% to 4%. This material consisted of PBMCs from the stem cell graft donor, taken from the stem cell graft. The receptors shown here come from a human donor who donated a stem cell graft to a child with acute lymphoblastic leukemia.

J is TRBJ1-3 and V is TRBV7-6; D might be TRBD1 (5 bases). V was trimmed by 1 base and J by 3 bases, leaving 13 bases between them. Germline loops: CDR1 SGHVS, CDR2 FNYEAQ. The CDR3 has 16 residues. This CDR3 reads CASSLGLPGHGNTIYF. CDR3 nucleotide sequence: TGTGCCAGCAGCTTAGGGTTACCGGGGCATGGAAACACCATATATTTT.

This clonotype came up a few times. This chain joins TRBV28 and TRBJ1-4; TRBD1 matches 7 bases. Germline assignment: CDR1 MDHEN and CDR2 SYDVKM. The CDR3 length is 14 residues. V trimming: 3 bases; J trimming: 7 bases; junction bases outside the gene matches: 5. The chain's CDR3 is CASSFPGDSEKLFF. The CDR3 coding sequence is TGTGCCAGCAGTTTCCCCGGGGACAGTGAAAAACTGTTTTTT.

Only a few counts were recorded for this clonotype. The CDR3 sequence: CASSLTAANSNQPQHF. The CDR3 DNA sequence: TGTGCCAGCAGCTTAACGGCGGCGAATAGCAATCAGCCCCAGCATTTT. V usage is TRBV7-8 and J usage is TRBJ1-5; D is unclear. V lost 2 bases and J lost 0, with 11 bases in between. The CDR3 spans 16 residues. The germline gives CDR1 SGHVS, CDR2 FQNEAQ.